This entry describes one T cell receptor (beta chain). This clonotype was observed many times. There is no known antigen for this receptor. No per-base quality is available; no much larger clone lies one base away. The data were obtained in a study of T cells in Graves' hyperthyroidism and ophthalmopathy (dated by TCRdb to the late 2010s). Background for the entire study: Peripheral blood samples were taken at the time of initial diagnosis, prior to any treatment. An independent validation cohort of under 20 hyperthyroidism patients and 17 patients who later progressed to ophthalmopathy tested prospective prediction of ophthalmopathy. The paper describes TCR Vbeta CDR3 sequencing of 135 peripheral blood samples, made up of approximately 40 ophthalmopathy patients, some 80 hyperthyroidism patients and 17 progressor patients. In about 6 Graves' hyperthyroidism patients, the study also compared T-cell repertoires from thyroid tissue with T-cell repertoires from blood. The 100 or so discovery patients were divided at random into training and test sets in a 7:3 ratio. To identify distinguishing TCR V-J signatures, a discovery cohort of roughly 100 patients was used, comprising 40 to 45 with Graves' ophthalmopathy and roughly 60 with stable Graves' hyperthyroidism. After sampling, hyperthyroidism patients received methimazole starting at 30 mg daily, and ophthalmopathy patients received high-dose intravenous methylprednisolone. Beyond this particular receptor, the publication reports: In validation, progression to ophthalmopathy was predicted by the model with almost 71% sensitivity and under 85% specificity, a median of approximately 7.1 months before onset. Most expanded thyroid clonotypes (frequency above 0.001) were also detected in blood, suggesting blood repertoires may reflect thyroid immune responses. Ophthalmopathy was separated from stable hyperthyroidism by a 13 V-J signature model, with around 88% sensitivity and roughly 81% specificity obtained in cross-validation and 80%/75% obtained in testing. Sample size was not statistically predetermined, and investigators were not blinded to group allocation.

Amplification of TCR beta CDR3 regions was carried out from RNA transcripts. For the first round of RT-PCR on the TCR CDR3, the HTBI primer set was used together with the Qiagen OneStep RT-PCR kit. The libraries were constructed in a second round of multiplex PCR and then size-selected and purified. Sequencing of the libraries was done on an Illumina HiSeq2000 using paired-end 100 bp reads. In the authors' own workflow: Raw data were processed with SOAPnuke, discarding reads with adapters, uncalled bases, mean Phred below 15, or no exact constant-primer or identifier match. COPE v1.2.5 was used to merge high-quality paired reads, and clonotypes were defined as unique nucleotide sequences. Clonotypes were aligned to IMGT TRBV, TRBD and TRBJ reference segments using MiTCR v1.1. The analysis was restricted to V-J combinations with a frequency above 0.0001, which together covered around 99% of the repertoires. A TCS score was defined as the ratio between F50 (clonal expansion) and ExV (chaos), using BLOSUM62-based TCRdist between CDR3 peptides within each V-J. Welch's t-statistics and random forest reduced roughly 540 V-J features to fewer than 15, which were used in a naive Bayes classifier (R e1071). TCRdb handled the public reads itself, with Q25 trimming in fastp and clone calling in MiXCR, and kept productive beta chains. Each entry is one CDR3 protein sequence, shown with its most common DNA and genes. The V and J calls here are based on TCRdb, not the publication. The sample records about 340,000 distinct CDR3 sequences, around a sixth of which are singletons. Less than 65% of the sample goes to the ten largest clones.

Graves' hyperthyroidism was defined as stable when no progression to ophthalmopathy occurred over 18 months of follow-up. Hyperthyroidism patients were aged 18 to 65 years and newly diagnosed, with disease duration of less than 2 months. Exclusion was applied to patients with uncontrolled infections, other autoimmune diseases, pregnancy or lactation. Clinical symptoms, serum thyroxine and TRAb, thyroid ultrasound, and orbital computed tomography formed the basis for the diagnoses. PBMCs were separated from around 9.1 ml of fresh peripheral blood using Ficoll-Paque density gradient centrifugation. Total RNA was extracted using Trizol reagent, and RNA quality was assessed on an Agilent 2100 Bioanalyzer. Cut back by 1 base and 4 bases, the V and J ends lie 13 bases apart. The CDR1 and CDR2 encoded by the germline V gene are SGHNT and YENEEA. Its CDR3 holds 15 amino acids, cysteine through phenylalanine. The retained sequence is limited to the CDR3, 45 bases, with the frame set at the first base.

The receptor was derived from a woman between 45 and 65 years old with Graves' hyperthyroidism. The rearrangement combines TRBV11-3 with TRBJ2-5, with the D gene not clear enough to name. The sequenced material came from blood. The nucleotide sequence reads as follows: TGTGCCAGCAGCTTAGGGCCCTTCGAAGGAGAGACCCAGTACTTC. Protein translation: CASSLGPFEGETQYF.